The T cell receptor beta chain under discussion was sequenced for a study of cytomegalovirus exposure and HLA in healthy donors. Looking at the study overall: In a later analysis, it was reported that the approximately 110 validation repertoires had been produced on the same platform as the 600 to 850 repertoires belonging to the first cohort.

Using immunoSEQ multiplex PCR, the repertoire was profiled, and TCRdb retains in-frame clones only, with some absent. This repertoire shows roughly 77,000 clones, 95% found once; its top ten account for roughly 0.75%. Per germline, CDR1 KGHSH and CDR2 LQKENI. The CDR3 spans 15 residues. The V end was cut by 1 base, the J end by 4 bases, with 13 bases between. The V and J genes are TRBV18 and TRBJ1-2; no clear D. What was sequenced was PBMCs. This sequence originates from a woman under 30 in good health and CMV-seronegative. CDR3 bases: TGTGCCAGCTCACCACGGGCAGGAGGTAGCTATGGCTACACCTTC. Translation: CASSPRAGGSYGYTF. The variable domain in full, completed from reference TRBV18 and TRBJ1-2, reads NAGVMQNPRHLVRRRGQEARLRCSPMKGHSHVYWYRQLPEEGLKFMVYLQKENIIDESGMPKERFSAEFPKEGPSILRIQQVVRGDSAAYFCASSPRAGGSYGYTFGSGTRLTVV.